This is a list of T cell receptor beta chains from one sample in a study of blood T cell repertoires in COVID-19. The repertoire was sequenced with immunoSEQ multiplex PCR; TCRdb's copy has only in-frame clones and lacks some. There are 200,000 to 250,000 clones in the sample; about 78% occur only once, and roughly 6% lies in the top ten. Sequenced: peripheral blood. Receptors were obtained from a woman between 65 and 79 years old with acute or convalescent COVID-19. The CDR3 runs from the conserved cysteine through the conserved F or W. The order of the fields is CDR3 protein, CDR3 DNA, D gene, J gene, clone size, V gene. D genes are given only for firm matches. Clone sizes are given selectively: once, few, many, or a class where the clone is expanded.

cdr3_aa: CAWSEIFPGLNSPLHF; cdr3_nt: TGTGCCTGGAGTGAGATTTTCCCTGGACTCAATTCACCCCTCCACTTT; d_call: .; j_call: TRBJ1-6; clone_size: .; v_call: TRBV30
cdr3_aa: CAIQQGRGEAFF; cdr3_nt: TGTGCCATACAACAGGGTAGGGGAGAAGCTTTCTTT; d_call: .; j_call: TRBJ1-1; clone_size: .; v_call: TRBV28
cdr3_aa: CASSALGTNTGELFF; cdr3_nt: TGTGCCAGCAGTGCCCTCGGGACTAACACCGGGGAGCTGTTTTTT; d_call: .; j_call: TRBJ2-2; clone_size: few; v_call: TRBV25-1
cdr3_aa: CASSGGVHQETQYF; cdr3_nt: TGTGCCAGCAGTGGCGGGGTACACCAAGAGACCCAGTACTTC; d_call: .; j_call: TRBJ2-5; clone_size: .; v_call: TRBV2
cdr3_aa: CASSPNSGTNSGNTIYF; cdr3_nt: TGTGCCAGCAGCCCCAATTCCGGGACAAACTCTGGAAACACCATATATTTT; d_call: .; j_call: TRBJ1-3; clone_size: .; v_call: TRBV5-4
cdr3_aa: CASSSAGQLFF; cdr3_nt: TGTGCCAGCAGTTCCGCAGGGCAACTGTTTTTT; d_call: .; j_call: TRBJ1-4; clone_size: .; v_call: TRBV12-3/TRBV12-4
cdr3_aa: CASSLMSGREDTQYF; cdr3_nt: TGTGCCAGCAGCTTGATGAGCGGGAGAGAAGATACGCAGTATTTT; d_call: TRBD2; j_call: TRBJ2-3; clone_size: .; v_call: TRBV7-3
cdr3_aa: CASSVDSGEQYF; cdr3_nt: TGTGCCAGCAGCGTAGATAGCGGGGAGCAGTACTTC; d_call: TRBD2; j_call: TRBJ2-7; clone_size: .; v_call: TRBV9
cdr3_aa: CASQGQYNSPLHF; cdr3_nt: TGCGCCAGCCAGGGACAGTATAATTCACCCCTCCACTTT; d_call: TRBD1; j_call: TRBJ1-6; clone_size: .; v_call: TRBV5-1
cdr3_aa: CASSHAGAGADTQYF; cdr3_nt: TGTGCCAGCAGCCACGCGGGGGCGGGGGCAGATACGCAGTATTTT; d_call: .; j_call: TRBJ2-3; clone_size: few; v_call: TRBV3-1/TRBV3-2
cdr3_aa: CASSFSLGTRSYEQYF; cdr3_nt: TGTGCCAGCAGTTTTAGCCTCGGGACACGCTCCTACGAGCAGTACTTC; d_call: .; j_call: TRBJ2-7; clone_size: .; v_call: TRBV27
cdr3_aa: CASSTETATDTQYF; cdr3_nt: TGTGCCAGCAGTACCGAGACAGCCACAGATACGCAGTATTTT; d_call: .; j_call: TRBJ2-3; clone_size: .; v_call: TRBV6-6
cdr3_aa: CASSWGTAASGANVLTF; cdr3_nt: TGTGCCAGTAGTTGGGGGACAGCAGCCTCTGGGGCCAACGTCCTGACTTTC; d_call: TRBD1; j_call: TRBJ2-6; clone_size: .; v_call: TRBV19
cdr3_aa: CASSPVGQGFEQYF; cdr3_nt: TGTGCCAGCAGTCCTGTGGGGCAAGGTTTTGAGCAGTACTTC; d_call: .; j_call: TRBJ2-7; clone_size: .; v_call: TRBV28
cdr3_aa: CASSIALTGLGTEAFF; cdr3_nt: TGTGCCAGTAGTATAGCCCTTACAGGGCTGGGCACTGAAGCTTTCTTT; d_call: .; j_call: TRBJ1-1; clone_size: .; v_call: TRBV19
cdr3_aa: CASSREIDRGRQETQYF; cdr3_nt: TGTGCCAGCAGCAGGGAGATTGACAGGGGCCGGCAAGAGACCCAGTACTTC; d_call: TRBD1; j_call: TRBJ2-5; clone_size: .; v_call: TRBV11-2
cdr3_aa: CASSDPSKGGTEAFF; cdr3_nt: TGTGCCAGCAGTGATCCCTCCAAAGGGGGCACTGAAGCTTTCTTT; d_call: .; j_call: TRBJ1-1; clone_size: .; v_call: TRBV25-1
cdr3_aa: CASSVGNRNTEAFF; cdr3_nt: TGTGCCAGCAGCGTAGGGAACAGGAACACTGAAGCTTTCTTT; d_call: .; j_call: TRBJ1-1; clone_size: .; v_call: TRBV9
cdr3_aa: CASSSRQAYNYGYTF; cdr3_nt: TGTGCCAGCAGCAGTCGACAGGCCTATAACTATGGCTACACCTTC; d_call: .; j_call: TRBJ1-2; clone_size: .; v_call: TRBV7-9
cdr3_aa: CASANRIQGGNTIYF; cdr3_nt: TGTGCCAGCGCGAACCGTATACAGGGTGGAAACACCATATATTTT; d_call: .; j_call: TRBJ1-3; clone_size: .; v_call: TRBV19
cdr3_aa: CASSRRQRNTGELFF; cdr3_nt: TGTGCCAGCAGTAGGCGGCAGAGGAACACCGGGGAGCTGTTTTTT; d_call: .; j_call: TRBJ2-2; clone_size: .; v_call: TRBV25-1
cdr3_aa: CASSQGTGLTISEQYF; cdr3_nt: TGTGCCAGCAGCCAGGGGACAGGACTTACGATTTCAGAGCAGTACTTC; d_call: TRBD1; j_call: TRBJ2-7; clone_size: .; v_call: TRBV5-4
cdr3_aa: CATDSVGEETQYF; cdr3_nt: TGTGCCACCGATTCGGTGGGCGAAGAGACCCAGTACTTC; d_call: .; j_call: TRBJ2-5; clone_size: .; v_call: TRBV28
cdr3_aa: CASSPRLGQAYTEAFF; cdr3_nt: TGTGCCAGCAGCCCGAGGCTGGGGCAGGCTTACACTGAAGCTTTCTTT; d_call: .; j_call: TRBJ1-1; clone_size: few; v_call: TRBV3-1/TRBV3-2
cdr3_aa: CASTLRGTNEKLFF; cdr3_nt: TGTGCCAGCACCTTGAGAGGGACTAATGAAAAACTGTTTTTT; d_call: .; j_call: TRBJ1-4; clone_size: once; v_call: TRBV27
cdr3_aa: CAWSFRGVEGYTF; cdr3_nt: TGTGCCTGGAGTTTCCGGGGAGTGGAAGGCTACACCTTC; d_call: .; j_call: TRBJ1-2; clone_size: once; v_call: TRBV30
cdr3_aa: CASSLISGQDSNYEQYF; cdr3_nt: TGCGCCAGCAGCCTAATCTCCGGGCAGGACTCTAACTACGAGCAGTACTTC; d_call: .; j_call: TRBJ2-7; clone_size: .; v_call: TRBV4-1
cdr3_aa: CASSRKNGQDIYEQYF; cdr3_nt: TGTGCCAGCAGCCGCAAGAACGGACAGGATATCTACGAGCAGTACTTC; d_call: TRBD1; j_call: TRBJ2-7; clone_size: .; v_call: TRBV5-4
cdr3_aa: CASSLGQYQPQHF; cdr3_nt: TGCGCCAGCAGCTTGGGACAGTACCAGCCCCAGCATTTT; d_call: .; j_call: TRBJ1-5; clone_size: .; v_call: TRBV5-1
cdr3_aa: CASSLPWGGRSTDTQYF; cdr3_nt: TGTGCCAGCAGCTTGCCCTGGGGGGGTCGGAGCACAGATACGCAGTATTTT; d_call: TRBD2; j_call: TRBJ2-3; clone_size: .; v_call: TRBV5-4
cdr3_aa: CASSMAGASYNEQFF; cdr3_nt: TGTGCCAGTAGTATGGCGGGAGCCTCCTACAATGAGCAGTTCTTC; d_call: TRBD2; j_call: TRBJ2-1; clone_size: .; v_call: TRBV19
cdr3_aa: CASSSRDRGTYEQYF; cdr3_nt: TGTGCCAGCTCCTCTCGGGACAGGGGAACCTACGAGCAGTACTTC; d_call: TRBD1; j_call: TRBJ2-7; clone_size: .; v_call: TRBV18
cdr3_aa: CASSLATGTGEAFF; cdr3_nt: TGTGCCAGCTCACTCGCGACAGGGACGGGTGAAGCTTTCTTT; d_call: TRBD1; j_call: TRBJ1-1; clone_size: .; v_call: TRBV18
cdr3_aa: CASSYRGVSGNYEQYF; cdr3_nt: TGTGCCAGCAGTTACAGGGGGGTAAGCGGGAATTACGAGCAGTACTTC; d_call: .; j_call: TRBJ2-7; clone_size: .; v_call: TRBV6-5
cdr3_aa: CASALAGVGEQYF; cdr3_nt: TGTGCCAGCGCCCTGGCGGGAGTAGGCGAGCAGTACTTC; d_call: TRBD2; j_call: TRBJ2-7; clone_size: once; v_call: TRBV7-2
cdr3_aa: CSASLLGGSIVGNEQFF; cdr3_nt: TGCAGTGCTAGTTTACTAGGCGGGAGTATCGTTGGCAATGAGCAGTTCTTC; d_call: TRBD2; j_call: TRBJ2-1; clone_size: .; v_call: TRBV20-1
cdr3_aa: CASSQLQVPTDTQYF; cdr3_nt: TGCGCCAGCAGCCAACTACAGGTCCCCACAGATACGCAGTATTTT; d_call: .; j_call: TRBJ2-3; clone_size: .; v_call: TRBV4-1
cdr3_aa: CASSYSTSGTSGQYEQYF; cdr3_nt: TGTGCCAGCAGTTACTCAACGTCAGGGACTAGCGGGCAATACGAGCAGTACTTC; d_call: TRBD2; j_call: TRBJ2-7; clone_size: .; v_call: TRBV6-2/TRBV6-3
cdr3_aa: CASSLGRQAEQYF; cdr3_nt: TGTGCCAGCAGCTTAGGTCGGCAGGCCGAGCAGTACTTC; d_call: .; j_call: TRBJ2-7; clone_size: .; v_call: TRBV11-2
cdr3_aa: CASTFRGGATEAFF; cdr3_nt: TGTGCCAGCACTTTTCGAGGGGGGGCCACTGAAGCTTTCTTT; d_call: .; j_call: TRBJ1-1; clone_size: .; v_call: TRBV2
cdr3_aa: CATSDPDSSNEQFF; cdr3_nt: TGTGCCACCAGTGACCCCGACTCCTCCAATGAGCAGTTCTTC; d_call: .; j_call: TRBJ2-1; clone_size: .; v_call: TRBV24-1
cdr3_aa: CASSQVPGQAGELFF; cdr3_nt: TGCGCCAGCAGCCAAGTTCCAGGGCAGGCCGGGGAGCTGTTTTTT; d_call: .; j_call: TRBJ2-2; clone_size: .; v_call: TRBV4-1
cdr3_aa: CASSARETQYF; cdr3_nt: TGTGCCAGCAGCGCGAGGGAGACCCAGTACTTC; d_call: .; j_call: TRBJ2-5; clone_size: .; v_call: TRBV6-5
cdr3_aa: CASLTVAGADEQFF; cdr3_nt: TGCGCCAGCCTCACTGTAGCGGGAGCCGATGAGCAGTTCTTC; d_call: TRBD2; j_call: TRBJ2-1; clone_size: few; v_call: TRBV5-1
cdr3_aa: CASSLGGSGTDTQYF; cdr3_nt: TGTGCCAGCAGCTTAGGGGGCTCAGGCACAGATACGCAGTATTTT; d_call: .; j_call: TRBJ2-3; clone_size: .; v_call: TRBV11-3
cdr3_aa: CATSEQQGAADTQYF; cdr3_nt: TGTGCCACCAGTGAACAACAGGGGGCTGCAGATACGCAGTATTTT; d_call: TRBD1; j_call: TRBJ2-3; clone_size: few; v_call: TRBV24-1
cdr3_aa: CASRHATGGPHEQFF; cdr3_nt: TGTGCCAGCAGACACGCAACGGGAGGGCCGCATGAGCAGTTCTTC; d_call: TRBD2; j_call: TRBJ2-1; clone_size: .; v_call: TRBV3-1/TRBV3-2
cdr3_aa: CASSLEGSGNTIYF; cdr3_nt: TGCGCCAGCAGCTTAGAGGGCTCTGGAAACACCATATATTTT; d_call: .; j_call: TRBJ1-3; clone_size: .; v_call: TRBV5-1
cdr3_aa: CAISPTTGEDSPLHF; cdr3_nt: TGTGCCATCAGTCCCACGACAGGGGAGGATTCACCCCTCCACTTT; d_call: TRBD1; j_call: TRBJ1-6; clone_size: .; v_call: TRBV10-3
cdr3_aa: CASGLDSNQPQHF; cdr3_nt: TGTGCTAGTGGTTTGGACAGTAATCAGCCCCAGCATTTT; d_call: .; j_call: TRBJ1-5; clone_size: .; v_call: TRBV12-5
cdr3_aa: CASSYGQGINEKLFF; cdr3_nt: TGTGCCAGCAGTTACGGGCAGGGGATTAATGAAAAACTGTTTTTT; d_call: .; j_call: TRBJ1-4; clone_size: few; v_call: TRBV6-6
cdr3_aa: CASSSLSEAFF; cdr3_nt: TGTGCCAGCAGCTCCTTATCTGAAGCTTTCTTT; d_call: .; j_call: TRBJ1-1; clone_size: .; v_call: TRBV11-2
cdr3_aa: CASSSGQGNTEAFF; cdr3_nt: TGTGCCAGCTCATCCGGACAGGGGAACACTGAAGCTTTCTTT; d_call: TRBD1; j_call: TRBJ1-1; clone_size: .; v_call: TRBV18
cdr3_aa: CASSKGQNGNEQFF; cdr3_nt: TGCGCCAGCAGCAAGGGACAGAACGGTAATGAGCAGTTCTTC; d_call: TRBD1; j_call: TRBJ2-1; clone_size: .; v_call: TRBV5-1
cdr3_aa: CASSLLPTSDTQYF; cdr3_nt: TGCGCCAGCAGCTTGCTCCCGACTAGTGATACGCAGTATTTT; d_call: .; j_call: TRBJ2-3; clone_size: .; v_call: TRBV5-1
cdr3_aa: CASSYDGTRVDEQFF; cdr3_nt: TGTGCCAGCAGTTACGATGGGACTAGGGTAGATGAGCAGTTCTTC; d_call: TRBD2; j_call: TRBJ2-1; clone_size: .; v_call: TRBV6-6
cdr3_aa: CASKSSGGGNEQFF; cdr3_nt: TGTGCCAGCAAATCTAGCGGAGGGGGCAATGAGCAGTTCTTC; d_call: .; j_call: TRBJ2-1; clone_size: .; v_call: TRBV28
cdr3_aa: CASSQFRREGNTEAFF; cdr3_nt: TGTGCCAGCAGCCAATTCCGCCGGGAGGGGAACACTGAAGCTTTCTTT; d_call: .; j_call: TRBJ1-1; clone_size: once; v_call: TRBV16
cdr3_aa: CASSLGGVYNSPLHF; cdr3_nt: TGTGCCAGCAGCTTAGGGGGGGTATATAATTCACCCCTCCACTTT; d_call: .; j_call: TRBJ1-6; clone_size: .; v_call: TRBV11-2